This T cell receptor beta chain was found in a study of T cell changes during pregnancy in multiple sclerosis. Repertoires were generated with immunoSEQ multiplex PCR, while TCRdb's copy carries only in-frame clones and drops some. The sample yields under 95,000 clones, 94% seen once. The specimen comprised peripheral blood, sampled in the second trimester of pregnancy. The receptor was isolated from a female donor in good health, enrolled as a control in a pregnancy study.

The CDR3 DNA sequence: TGTGCCAGCAGCTTAGTTACAAACGCTGAAGCTTTCTTT. This gives the protein CASSLVTNAEAFF. The genes are TRBV7-9 and TRBJ1-1, with D unclear. The CDR3 is made up of 13 amino acids. Germline CDR1 reads SEHNR; CDR2 reads FQNEAQ (reference sequence). V lost 1 base and J lost 6, with 9 bases in between.